Each of the 26 T cell receptor beta chains below was sequenced from the same sample in a study of CD8 T cells in Susac syndrome. The RNA input was roughly 0.45 to 1 ug, and it was reverse transcribed with random hexamers. TCRdb analysed the immunoSEQ multiplex PCR reads with MiXCR anew, one entry per CDR3 protein. Here the sample spans tens of thousands of distinct CDR3 sequences, 93% being singletons. The sequencing sample was made of CD4+ T cells from PBMCs. The receptor set was obtained from a human donor with Susac syndrome.

J is TRBJ2-1 and V is TRBV7-3; D not resolved. V lost 4 bases, J lost 6 bases, and 7 bases lay in between. CDR1 SGHTA and CDR2 FQGTGA come from the germline V gene. The length of the CDR3 is 12 residues. The CDR3 loop reads CASSSPGNEQFF. The DNA of the CDR3 is TGTGCCAGCAGCTCCCCGGGCAATGAGCAGTTCTTC.

The chain has TRBV9 and TRBJ2-2; D unresolved. Germline-derived CDR1 and CDR2 are SGDLS and YYNGEE. V shed 3 bases and J shed 6 bases, with 6 bases lying between them. CDR3 length equals 12 residues. CDR3 nucleotides: TGTGCCAGCAGCGCCCCGGCCGGGGAGCTGTTTTTT. It encodes CASSAPAGELFF.

J is TRBJ2-7 and V is TRBV29-1; TRBD1 matches 10 bases. Trimming cost V 8 bases and J 4 bases; bases outside gene matches: 11. The CDR3 is 14 residues long. Germline lookup yields CDR1 SQVTM and CDR2 ANQGSEA. The CDR3 sequence: CSIRQGAASYEQYF. In nucleotides, the CDR3 is TGCAGCATCCGACAGGGGGCGGCGTCGTACGAGCAGTACTTC.

This clonotype was seen once. V is TRBV7-2 and J is TRBJ2-7; D is unclear. Trimming left V 3 bases short and J 7 bases short, with 19 bases between. Germline lookup yields CDR1 SGHTA and CDR2 FQGNSA. The CDR3 is 15 amino acids. CDR3: CASSFSRSMIREQYF. CDR3 sequence (DNA): TGTGCCAGCAGCTTTAGTAGATCCATGATCAGAGAGCAGTACTTC.

This chain connects TRBV30 to TRBJ2-2, with 9 nucleotides matching TRBD1. The germline gives CDR1 GTSNPN, CDR2 SVGIG (reference sequence). This CDR3 has 14 residues. Trimming removed 5 bases from V and 5 bases from J; junction bases left unmatched: 6. CDR3: CAWGPGQGTGELFF. CDR3 in DNA: TGTGCCTGGGGCCCGGGACAGGGTACCGGGGAGCTGTTTTTT.

This chain uses TRBV28 with TRBJ2-4; D may be TRBD1 (6 bases). This CDR3 region has 14 residues. Deletions cut 2 bases from V and 9 bases from J, with 14 bases between. Germline CDR1 reads MDHEN; CDR2 reads SYDVKM. The CDR3 DNA follows: TGTGCCAGCAGTTTAGGGACATCTCCCGCCATTCAGTACTTC. Encoded protein: CASSLGTSPAIQYF.

This chain uses TRBV5-4 with TRBJ1-4; D might be TRBD1 (5 bases). Trimming took off 4 bases at V and 3 bases at J, with 7 bases between the two ends. This CDR3 is 13 amino acids long. Germline V gene data show CDR1 as SGHNT and CDR2 as YYREEE (reference sequence). CDR3 loop: CASSRDSNEKLFF. DNA of the CDR3: TGTGCCAGCAGCCGGGACTCTAATGAAAAACTGTTTTTT.

V and J are TRBV30 and TRBJ2-5; 9 bases line up with TRBD1. Germline loops: CDR1 GTSNPN, CDR2 SVGIG (reference sequence). The CDR3 loop spans 12 amino acids. Unmatched junction bases numbered 5, after V lost 5 bases and J lost 7 bases. CDR3 amino acids: CAWATGGWTQYF. For the CDR3, the DNA is TGTGCCTGGGCGACAGGGGGATGGACCCAGTACTTC.

The rearrangement uses TRBV7-3 and TRBJ2-5; 7 bases are shared with TRBD2. CDR1 is SGHTA, CDR2 FQGTGA, per germline. This CDR3 is 14 amino acids long. V shed 6 bases, J shed 2 bases, and the junction held 6 bases outside the gene matches. For the CDR3, the DNA is TGTGCCAGCAGTCCACTGGGGGGGCAAGAGACCCAGTACTTC. It encodes CASSPLGGQETQYF.

This clonotype was seen just once. The chain has TRBV12-3 or TRBV12-4 and TRBJ1-5, with 9 bases aligning to TRBD1. V shed 7 bases and J 5 bases; nucleotides not matched to a gene: 9. The CDR3 length is 15 residues. The CDR3 region has the DNA TGTGCCAGCACTCGCGGACAGGGGATTTATCAGCCCCAGCATTTT. Its protein is CASTRGQGIYQPQHF.

The V gene is TRBV29-1, the J gene TRBJ1-3, with no clear D. This CDR3 spans 14 amino acids. CDR1 is SQVTM and CDR2 is ANQGSEA in the germline V gene. V was pared by 3 bases and J by 0 bases, with 9 bases between. Here the CDR3 DNA reads TGCAGCGTTGATGGTATGAGCTCTGGAAACACCATATATTTT. Its translation is CSVDGMSSGNTIYF.

J is TRBJ1-3 and V is TRBV9; tentative D call: TRBD1 (6 bases). Trimming stripped 1 base from V and 3 bases from J, with 11 bases between. Germline CDR1 and CDR2: SGDLS and YYNGEE. The CDR3 consists of 15 residues. The CDR3 coding sequence is TGTGCCAGCAGCGTACAGGGGTCTAGTGGAAACACCATATATTTT. Translated, it gives CASSVQGSSGNTIYF.

This sequence joins TRBV23-1 and TRBJ2-2; TRBD2 matches at 12 bases. TRBV23-1 is filed as an ORF, its function uncertain. The length of the CDR3 is 18 residues. Trimming at V came to 0 bases and at J to 5 bases, leaving 7 bases not matched to a gene. The CDR3 loop is CASSQSDLAGGRTGELFF. CDR3 DNA sequence: TGCGCCAGCAGTCAATCAGACCTAGCGGGGGGGCGGACCGGGGAGCTGTTTTTT.

The rearrangement uses TRBV11-2 and TRBJ2-7; unclear D gene. The CDR3 runs to 14 residues. Germline CDR1 SGHAT, CDR2 FQNNGV. The germline V and J ends were trimmed by 5 bases and 1 base, with 12 bases remaining between them. CDR3 in amino acids: CASSPTVLSYEQYF. Here the CDR3 DNA reads TGTGCCAGCAGCCCTACGGTACTTTCCTACGAGCAGTACTTC. The variable domain in full, with the rest retrieved from reference TRBV11-2 and TRBJ2-7, is EAGVAQSPRYKIIEKRQSVAFWCNPISGHATLYWYQQILGQGPKLLIQFQNNGVVDDSQLPKDRFSAERLKGVDSTLKIQPAKLEDSAVYLCASSPTVLSYEQYFGPGTRLTVT.

The rearrangement joins TRBV20-1 to TRBJ1-1; D uncertain. The CDR3 contains 15 residues. Germline-derived CDR1 and CDR2 are DFQATT and SNEGSKA (reference sequence). Trimming left V 0 bases short and J 4 bases short, with 15 bases between. The CDR3 DNA reads TGCAGTGCTAGAGATCAGAGTCTGTCGGCCACTGAAGCTTTCTTT. Translated: CSARDQSLSATEAFF.

The chain couples TRBV7-9 to TRBJ1-1; D not certain. The CDR3 consists of 13 residues. From germline, CDR1 is SEHNR and CDR2 FQNEAQ (reference sequence). The V gene lost 2 bases and the J gene lost 1 base, with 5 bases spanning the gap. In nucleotides, the CDR3 is TGTGCCAGCAGCTTAAACGGGAACACTGAAGCTTTCTTT. Amino acids: CASSLNGNTEAFF.

A single count supports this clonotype. V gene TRBV13 combines with J gene TRBJ1-1; D unresolved. The germline V gene has CDR1 PRHDT and CDR2 FYEKMQ (reference sequence). V lost 5 bases and J lost 1, with 17 bases in between. The CDR3 extends over 16 amino acids. CDR3 protein: CASSPRVRPSNTEAFF. In DNA form, the CDR3 reads TGTGCCAGCAGCCCTAGGGTCCGGCCGTCGAACACTGAAGCTTTCTTT.

This clonotype was observed once. The gene calls are TRBV6-2 or TRBV6-3 and TRBJ1-2; a weak D match, TRBD1 (5 bases). Germline CDR1 reads MNHEY; CDR2 reads SVGEGT. The ends were cut back, 8 bases at V and 3 bases at J, with 22 bases in the middle. The CDR3 runs 16 residues. Here the CDR3 reads CASAAGTVTGDYGYTF. CDR3 bases: TGTGCCAGCGCCGCCGGGACCGTGACTGGCGACTATGGCTACACCTTC.

The V gene is TRBV6-5, the J gene TRBJ2-4, with D possibly called TRBD1 or TRBD2 (5 bases each). The V and J ends lost 0 bases and 6 bases respectively, with 15 bases between them. Germline loops: CDR1 MNHEY, CDR2 SVGAGI. This CDR3 is 16 amino acids long. As DNA, the CDR3 is TGTGCCAGCAGTTACTCGGGTGTGGGTGGGGGAAACATTCAGTACTTC. This gives the protein CASSYSGVGGGNIQYF.

DNA of the CDR3: TGTGCCAGCAGCTCAAGGATAGCGGCCCAAGAGACCCAGTACTTC. Encoded protein: CASSSRIAAQETQYF. V usage is TRBV5-4 and J usage is TRBJ2-5; the D gene is possibly TRBD2 (6 bases). Trimming shortened V by 3 bases and J by 1 base, and 13 bases separated the two germline ends. This CDR3 region has 15 residues. CDR1 and CDR2 (germline): SGHNT, YYREEE (reference sequence).

The rearrangement uses TRBV18 and TRBJ1-5; possible D gene TRBD1, 5 bases. The CDR3 totals 12 residues. With 3 bases removed from V and 9 bases from J, the gap between germline ends came to 9 bases. The germline CDR1 and CDR2 sequences are KGHSH and LQKENI. In DNA, the CDR3 is TGTGCCAGCTCACCGGGGGTTTGGCCCCAGCATTTT. Its protein is CASSPGVWPQHF.

This chain links TRBV7-6 with TRBJ2-1; 7 bases are a match to TRBD2. Trimming took 1 base from V and 5 from J; bases not matched to a gene: 8. The germline V gene has CDR1 SGHVS and CDR2 FNYEAQ. This CDR3 contains 16 residues. For the CDR3, the DNA is TGTGCCAGCAGCTTAGAGGTCAAGACTAGCCACAATGAGCAGTTCTTC. Amino acids: CASSLEVKTSHNEQFF.

This rearrangement joins TRBV28 to TRBJ2-7; no firm D call. Trimming removed 6 bases at V and 2 bases at J, with 11 bases between. Germline lookup yields CDR1 MDHEN and CDR2 SYDVKM. The CDR3 is 13 residues long. The DNA of the CDR3 is TGTGCCAGCAGGCCGACTCCTACCTACGAGCAGTACTTC. The encoded protein is CASRPTPTYEQYF.

The V call is TRBV19, the J call TRBJ1-2; 9 bases map to TRBD1. Trimming took 6 bases from V and 8 from J; bases not matched to a gene: 1. Germline CDR1 reads LNHDA; CDR2 reads SQIVND (reference sequence). The CDR3 extends over 11 amino acids. The CDR3 coding sequence is TGTGCCAGTAGGACAGGGGGAGGCTACACCTTC. It encodes CASRTGGGYTF.

The chain employs TRBV4-2 and TRBJ2-5; tentatively, D is TRBD2 (7 bases). CDR1 and CDR2 from the germline V gene are LGHNA and YNFKEQ. V was cut by 0 bases and J by 1 base, with 15 bases left in between. The CDR3 covers 17 residues. CDR3 sequence reads: CASSQDLWRGLQETQYF. In DNA, the CDR3 is TGTGCCAGCAGCCAAGATCTTTGGCGGGGGCTCCAAGAGACCCAGTACTTC.

This clonotype has just one count. This sequence joins TRBV4-2 and TRBJ1-1; TRBD1 might be the D (5 bases). Germline V gene lookup returns CDR1 LGHNA and CDR2 YNFKEQ. V was clipped by 0 bases and J by 1 base, with 12 bases between them. CDR3 length: 16 residues. DNA for the CDR3: TGTGCCAGCAGCCAAGAAAGAAGGGGCTCGAACACTGAAGCTTTCTTT. Amino acids: CASSQERRGSNTEAFF.